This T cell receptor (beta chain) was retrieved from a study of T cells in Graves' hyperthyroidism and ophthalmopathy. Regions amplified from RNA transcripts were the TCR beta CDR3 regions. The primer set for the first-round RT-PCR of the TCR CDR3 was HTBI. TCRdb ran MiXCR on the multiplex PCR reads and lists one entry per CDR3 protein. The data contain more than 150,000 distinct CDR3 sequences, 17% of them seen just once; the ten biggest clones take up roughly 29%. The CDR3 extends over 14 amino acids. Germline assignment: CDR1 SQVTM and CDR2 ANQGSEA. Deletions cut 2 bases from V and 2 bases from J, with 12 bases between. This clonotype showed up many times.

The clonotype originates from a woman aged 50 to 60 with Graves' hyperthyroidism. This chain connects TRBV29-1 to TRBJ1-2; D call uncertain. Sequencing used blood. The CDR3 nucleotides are TGCAGCGTTGAAAAAGTAGGGTTAAACTATGGCTACACCTTC. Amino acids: CSVEKVGLNYGYTF. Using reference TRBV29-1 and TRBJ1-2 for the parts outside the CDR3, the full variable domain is SAVISQKPSRDICQRGTSLTIQCQVDSQVTMMFWYRQQPGQSLTLIATANQGSEATYESGFVIDKFPISRPNLTFSTLTVSNMSPEDSSIYLCSVEKVGLNYGYTFGSGTRLTVV.